Listed here are 31 T cell receptor beta chains from one sample, sequenced in a study of T-cell memory formation after mild COVID-19. Each CDR3 protein is one row after TCRdb ran MiXCR on the 5' RACE reads. The sample holds about 190,000 distinct CDR3 sequences, roughly a tenth seen once. The specimen sequenced was PBMCs or a T cell subset sorted from them (not recorded which). These receptors all come from a man between 18 and 29 years old who had mild COVID-19 (a few samples of this study predate the infection). Cell type and time point are not known.

There are a few counts of this clonotype. The chain couples TRBV6-2 or TRBV6-3 to TRBJ1-5; D is perhaps TRBD1 (5 bases). The V end was cut by 7 bases, the J end by 4 bases, with 14 bases between. Looked up from germline, CDR1 is MNHEY and CDR2 is SVGEGT. This CDR3 spans 14 amino acids. The CDR3 DNA sequence: TGTGCCAGCAATCGCGGGGGACGGAATCAGCCCCAGCATTTT. It encodes CASNRGGRNQPQHF.

The chain uses TRBV11-2 and TRBJ2-7; TRBD1 aligns across 7 bases. This CDR3 spans 14 amino acids. V lost 1 base to trimming and J lost 3 bases; unmatched junction nucleotides: 3. Per germline, CDR1 SGHAT and CDR2 FQNNGV. The CDR3 DNA is TGTGCCAGCAGCTTAGTTCGGGACAGCTACGAGCAGTACTTC. The encoded protein is CASSLVRDSYEQYF. Using reference TRBV11-2 and TRBJ2-7 for the parts outside the CDR3, the full variable domain is EAGVAQSPRYKIIEKRQSVAFWCNPISGHATLYWYQQILGQGPKLLIQFQNNGVVDDSQLPKDRFSAERLKGVDSTLKIQPAKLEDSAVYLCASSLVRDSYEQYFGPGTRLTVT.

This clonotype was counted at least ten times. V is TRBV20-1 and J is TRBJ1-4; no clear D. The CDR3 has 13 amino acids. Per the germline V gene, CDR1 is DFQATT and CDR2 is SNEGSKA (reference sequence). The germline V and J ends were trimmed by 2 bases and 6 bases, with 10 bases remaining between them. CDR3 sequence (DNA): TGCAGTGCTAGACGGGCGGTCCATGAAAAACTGTTTTTT. Protein sequence: CSARRAVHEKLFF.

This clonotype has just a few counts. The chain employs TRBV7-8 and TRBJ1-2; D perhaps matches TRBD1 (6 bases). The CDR3 runs 14 residues. Trimming removed 4 bases at V and 7 bases at J, with 16 bases between. CDR1 is SGHVS, CDR2 FQNEAQ, per germline. The CDR3 DNA reads TGTGCCAGCAGCTCCGAACAGGGCCCTTTTGGCTACACCTTC. Amino acid sequence: CASSSEQGPFGYTF.

This clonotype was observed a few times. CDR3 amino acids: CASSSYVSNQPQHF. The CDR3 DNA follows: TGTGCCAGCAGCTCTTACGTTAGCAATCAGCCCCAGCATTTT. The V gene is TRBV7-2, the J gene TRBJ1-5; D call uncertain. Germline CDR1 SGHTA, CDR2 FQGNSA. The CDR3 is made up of 14 amino acids. Trimming took off 4 bases at V and 0 bases at J, with 7 bases between the two ends.

This clonotype was observed a handful of times. V gene TRBV5-1 combines with J gene TRBJ2-4; D possibly uses TRBD1 or TRBD2 (6 bases each). V lost 4 bases, J lost 12 bases, and 17 bases lay in between. This CDR3 spans 13 amino acids. CDR1 and CDR2 (germline): SGHRS, YFSETQ. This CDR3 reads CASSGGLTRDQYF. The CDR3 bases are TGCGCCAGCAGCGGGGGGCTGACTAGGGATCAGTACTTC.

The chain employs TRBV7-3 and TRBJ1-2, with TRBD1 as a possible D gene (5 bases). CDR3 size: 15 residues. Germline V gene data show CDR1 as SGHTA and CDR2 as FQGTGA. V was shortened by 5 bases and J by 2 bases, with 15 bases between the two germline ends. The CDR3 protein is CASSLGGAQNYGYTF. The DNA of the CDR3 is TGTGCCAGCAGCCTAGGAGGGGCCCAGAACTATGGCTACACCTTC.

This clonotype appeared a few times. V is TRBV5-4 and J is TRBJ2-3; 7 bases line up with TRBD1. Germline V gene lookup returns CDR1 SGHNT and CDR2 YYREEE (reference sequence). The CDR3 is 15 amino acids. V shed 5 bases, J shed 3 bases, and the junction held 9 bases outside the gene matches. Here the CDR3 reads CASRDTGVWTDTQYF. CDR3 in DNA: TGTGCCAGCAGAGATACAGGGGTGTGGACAGATACGCAGTATTTT.

This clonotype has a single count. V and J are TRBV21-1 and TRBJ1-5; the D call of TRBD1 is as the table states it, not checked on the DNA. TRBV21-1 represents a pseudogene. The CDR3 length is 15 residues. CDR3 sequence: CASSKLDRTNQPQHF. The CDR3, as DNA: TGTGCCAGCAGCAAATTAGACAGAACTAATCAGCCCCAGCATTTT.

This clonotype was seen more than once but under ten times. The chain has TRBV7-2 and TRBJ1-1, with 9 bases identical to TRBD1. Trimming removed 5 bases from V and 6 bases from J; junction bases left unmatched: 7. The CDR3 extends over 14 amino acids. Looked up from germline, CDR1 is SGHTA and CDR2 is FQGNSA. CDR3 bases: TGTGCCAGCAGCCCGGACAGGGGAAGACCTGAAGCTTTCTTT. It yields the protein CASSPDRGRPEAFF.

This clonotype was counted a few times. The chain carries TRBV5-4 and TRBJ2-5; TRBD1 agrees at 8 bases. Germline V gene data show CDR1 as SGHNT and CDR2 as YYREEE (reference sequence). Losses at the gene ends were 5 bases for V and 4 bases for J; bases not matched to a gene: 10. The CDR3 contains 15 residues. The CDR3 region has the DNA TGTGCCAGCAGACAGGGACAGGTCGAGGGAGAGACCCAGTACTTC. This codes for CASRQGQVEGETQYF.

This clonotype was counted at least ten times. The chain links TRBV6-5 to TRBJ2-3; D perhaps matches TRBD2 (5 bases). The CDR3 loop spans 16 amino acids. The V and J ends lost 6 bases and 2 bases respectively, with 18 bases between them. Germline V gene lookup returns CDR1 MNHEY and CDR2 SVGAGI. CDR3 in DNA: TGTGCCAGCAGGCAAAACCCCCGGACTTACACAGATACGCAGTATTTT. Translating it yields CASRQNPRTYTDTQYF.

Here the CDR3 DNA reads TGTGCCAGCAGCCCCTCCCCCCGCGGTAATGAGCAGTTCTTC. Translation: CASSPSPRGNEQFF. The rearrangement joins TRBV11-2 to TRBJ2-1; D is undetermined. Trimming left V 5 bases short and J 7 bases short, with 15 bases between. The CDR3 runs 14 residues. The V gene's germline CDR1 is SGHAT and CDR2 FQNNGV.

The genes are TRBV20-1 and TRBJ1-6; no reliable D call. The V end was cut by 5 bases, the J end by 7 bases, with 15 bases between. Germline CDR1 is DFQATT and CDR2 is SNEGSKA (reference sequence). The CDR3 runs to 14 residues. CDR3 residues: CSAAGSTANSPLHF. The CDR3 nucleotides read TGCAGTGCTGCCGGGAGCACGGCAAATTCACCCCTCCACTTT.

This chain joins TRBV20-1 and TRBJ1-6, with TRBD1 matching 8 bases. Germline CDR1 reads DFQATT; CDR2 reads SNEGSKA (reference sequence). Trimming cost V 4 bases and J 7 bases; bases outside gene matches: 6. The CDR3 covers 14 residues. As DNA, the CDR3 is TGCAGTGCTATACGACAGGGGCGAAATTCACCCCTCCACTTT. Translated: CSAIRQGRNSPLHF.

The chain joins TRBV24-1 to TRBJ2-3; a possible D gene is TRBD2 (5 bases). Germline V lookup: CDR1 KGHDR, CDR2 SFDVKD. Trimming pared 6 bases from V and 4 bases from J, leaving 13 bases between. The CDR3 extends over 14 amino acids. The CDR3 region is CATSPGFMADTQYF. The CDR3 nucleotides are TGTGCCACCAGTCCGGGGTTTATGGCAGATACGCAGTATTTT.

This clonotype has more than one count but fewer than ten. This CDR3 reads CASQGRVNTEAFF. CDR3 coding DNA: TGCGCCAGCCAGGGGAGGGTGAACACTGAAGCTTTCTTT. The genes are TRBV5-1 and TRBJ1-1, with D maybe TRBD1 (6 bases). V lost 7 bases and J lost 0, with 10 bases in between. The germline V gene has CDR1 SGHRS and CDR2 YFSETQ. The CDR3 is 13 residues long. Full variable domain (missing parts from reference TRBV5-1 and TRBJ1-1): KAGVTQTPRYLIKTRGQQVTLSCSPISGHRSVSWYQQTPGQGLQFLFEYFSETQRNKGNFPGRFSGRQFSNSRSEMNVSTLELGDSALYLCASQGRVNTEAFFGQGTRLTVV.

This clonotype was seen a handful of times. The chain links TRBV12-5 to TRBJ1-1; TRBD1 might be the D (6 bases). The CDR3 is made up of 14 amino acids. Trimming shortened V by 0 bases and J by 4 bases, and 9 bases separated the two germline ends. CDR1 and CDR2 from the germline V gene are LGHNT and FRNRAP. CDR3: CASGLVQGPTEAFF. As DNA, the CDR3 is TGTGCTAGTGGTTTGGTACAGGGCCCCACTGAAGCTTTCTTT.

This chain uses TRBV6-1 with TRBJ2-5; the D gene could be TRBD1 or TRBD2 (6 bases each). Between the trimmed V and J ends, which lost 2 bases and 5 bases, there was a span of 9 bases. The CDR3 length is 13 residues. Per germline, CDR1 MNHNS and CDR2 SASEGT. The CDR3 is CASSELGGETQYF. DNA for the CDR3: TGTGCCAGCAGTGAATTGGGGGGCGAGACCCAGTACTTC.

Regarding this clonotype: The junction departs from the called germline gene at one end, perhaps through a read error. The rearrangement joins TRBV9 to TRBJ2-1, with 12 nucleotides matching TRBD2. The CDR3 has 16 amino acids. Per germline, CDR1 SGDLS and CDR2 YYNGEE. The CDR3 loop reads CASSVQTSGGSNAQFF. The CDR3 DNA sequence: TGTGCCAGCAGCGTTCAGACTAGCGGGGGAAGTAATGCGCAGTTCTTC.

This clonotype was recorded many times. The chain couples TRBV7-2 to TRBJ1-1; 8 positions match TRBD1. Germline V lookup: CDR1 SGHTA, CDR2 FQGNSA. This CDR3 spans 14 amino acids. V trimming: 2 bases; J trimming: 4 bases; junction bases outside the gene matches: 3. This chain's CDR3 is CASSLRQGTTEAFF. The CDR3 bases are TGTGCCAGCAGCTTAAGACAGGGGACCACTGAAGCTTTCTTT. Full variable domain (remainder filled in from reference TRBV7-2 and TRBJ1-1): GAGVSQSPSNKVTEKGKDVELRCDPISGHTALYWYRQSLGQGLEFLIYFQGNSAPDKSGLPSDRFSAERTGGSVSTLTIQRTQQEDSAVYLCASSLRQGTTEAFFGQGTRLTVV.

This clonotype was seen at least ten times. The V gene is TRBV5-1, the J gene TRBJ1-2, with TRBD1 as a possible D gene (5 bases). The length of the CDR3 is 15 residues. Deletions cut 4 bases from V and 2 bases from J, with 15 bases between. Per germline, CDR1 SGHRS and CDR2 YFSETQ. CDR3 in amino acids: CASSPDATENYGYTF. For the CDR3, the DNA is TGCGCCAGCAGCCCGGACGCGACAGAGAACTATGGCTACACCTTC.

This clonotype was seen ten or more times. The rearrangement joins TRBV7-3 to TRBJ2-3; D is undetermined. This CDR3 has 13 residues. V was clipped by 5 bases and J by 0 bases, with 6 bases between them. Germline values: CDR1 SGHTA, CDR2 FQGTGA. Here the CDR3 DNA reads TGTGCCAGCAGCGTCGACAGCACAGATACGCAGTATTTT. This gives the protein CASSVDSTDTQYF. Full variable domain (rest looked up from reference TRBV7-3 and TRBJ2-3): GAGVSQTPSNKVTEKGKYVELRCDPISGHTALYWYRQSLGQGPEFLIYFQGTGAADDSGLPNDRFFAVRPEGSVSTLKIQRTERGDSAVYLCASSVDSTDTQYFGPGTRLTVL.

This clonotype appeared a few times. The genes are TRBV5-6 and TRBJ2-2; D possibly corresponds to TRBD1 (6 bases). The germline V gene has CDR1 SGHDT and CDR2 YYEEEE. This CDR3 is 14 amino acids long. Trimming took 3 bases from V and 3 from J, leaving 9 bases between them. CDR3 amino acids: CASSSQGYTGELFF. CDR3 nucleotide sequence: TGTGCCAGCAGCTCACAGGGTTACACCGGGGAGCTGTTTTTT. Full variable domain (missing parts from reference TRBV5-6 and TRBJ2-2): DAGVTQSPTHLIKTRGQQVTLRCSPKSGHDTVSWYQQALGQGPQFIFQYYEEEERQRGNFPDRFSGHQFPNYSSELNVNALLLGDSALYLCASSSQGYTGELFFGEGSRLTVL.

The chain combines TRBV4-3 with TRBJ2-1, with TRBD1 matching 9 bases. Germline V gives CDR1 LGHNA, CDR2 YSLEER. CDR3 length: 13 amino acids. V gave up 9 bases and J gave up 9 bases; unmatched junction bases: 9. In nucleotides, the CDR3 is TGCGCCAGTGGTCCGGGACAGGGAACTGAGCAGTTCTTC. Residues: CASGPGQGTEQFF.

This clonotype came up many times. The chain links TRBV5-1 to TRBJ2-5; D is possibly TRBD1 or TRBD2 (5 bases each). The CDR3 extends over 13 amino acids. The germline V gene encodes CDR1 SGHRS and CDR2 YFSETQ. Trimming stripped 3 bases from V and 5 bases from J, with 11 bases between. In DNA form, the CDR3 reads TGCGCCAGCAGCTCGGGGCCGCGGGAGACCCAGTACTTC. Protein: CASSSGPRETQYF. Full variable domain (outside the CDR3, taken from reference TRBV5-1 and TRBJ2-5): KAGVTQTPRYLIKTRGQQVTLSCSPISGHRSVSWYQQTPGQGLQFLFEYFSETQRNKGNFPGRFSGRQFSNSRSEMNVSTLELGDSALYLCASSSGPRETQYFGPGTRLLVL.

This clonotype was detected many times. This chain links TRBV20-1 with TRBJ2-7, with D possibly matching TRBD1 (6 bases). The CDR3 covers 13 residues. Germline assignment: CDR1 DFQATT and CDR2 SNEGSKA (reference sequence). V dropped 2 bases and J dropped 2 bases, with 10 bases sitting between them. The CDR3: CSARRQATYEQYV. Here the CDR3 DNA reads TGCAGTGCTAGAAGACAGGCGACCTACGAGCAGTACGTC.

The chain couples TRBV7-9 to TRBJ2-1; a possible D gene is TRBD2 (7 bases). Trimming stripped 5 bases from V and 8 bases from J, with 25 bases between. The CDR3 contains 17 residues. CDR1 is SEHNR and CDR2 is FQNEAQ in the germline V gene (reference sequence). The CDR3 DNA is TGTGCCAGCAGCCGCAGGGGAGGGCTACGGGGAGGGTATGAGCAGTTCTTC. It specifies CASSRRGGLRGGYEQFF.

This clonotype has only a few counts. V usage is TRBV5-5 and J usage is TRBJ2-7, with 7 bases matching TRBD1. In germline, CDR1 is SGHKS, CDR2 YYEKEE (reference sequence). Unmatched junction bases numbered 6, after V lost 1 base and J lost 2 bases. The length of the CDR3 is 15 residues. The CDR3 DNA follows: TGTGCCAGCAGCTTGAGTCAGGGGGTGCCCTACGAGCAGTACGTC. Amino acids: CASSLSQGVPYEQYV.

This clonotype was picked up many times. V usage is TRBV7-6 and J usage is TRBJ2-3; D is unresolved. Germline V gene sequence: CDR1 SGHVS, CDR2 FNYEAQ. This CDR3 region has 13 residues. Trimming removed 5 bases from V and 6 bases from J, with 12 bases in between. CDR3: CASSRARRDTQYF. The CDR3 nucleotides are TGTGCCAGCAGCCGAGCCCGTCGGGATACGCAGTATTTT.

In this sample, this clonotype turned up a few times. V gene TRBV29-1 combines with J gene TRBJ2-1; 9 bases map to TRBD2. The CDR3 contains 13 residues. Germline V gene data show CDR1 as SQVTM and CDR2 as ANQGSEA. For the CDR3, the DNA is TGCAGTGGGAGGCGGGGGGGCCCCAATGAGCAGTTCTTC. It translates to CSGRRGGPNEQFF.